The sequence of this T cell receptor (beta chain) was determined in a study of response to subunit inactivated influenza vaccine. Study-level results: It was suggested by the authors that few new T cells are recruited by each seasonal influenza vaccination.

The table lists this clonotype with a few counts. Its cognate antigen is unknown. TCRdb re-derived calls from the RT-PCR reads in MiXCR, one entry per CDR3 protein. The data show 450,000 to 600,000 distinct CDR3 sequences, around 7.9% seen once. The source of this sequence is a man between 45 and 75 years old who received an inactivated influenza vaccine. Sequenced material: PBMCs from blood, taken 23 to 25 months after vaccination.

This CDR3 is CASSLVGAVVTEAFF. The CDR3 DNA reads as TGTGCCAGCAGCTTAGTCGGGGCGGTCGTCACTGAAGCTTTCTTT. The chain is built from TRBV7-2 and TRBJ1-1, with D maybe TRBD1 (5 bases). Germline lookup yields CDR1 SGHTA and CDR2 FQGNSA. V was cut by 1 base and J by 4 bases, with 13 bases left in between. CDR3 length: 15 residues.